This is a list of T cell receptor beta chains from one sample in a study of radiotherapy plus CTLA-4 blockade in lung cancer. The table came from immunoSEQ multiplex PCR; TCRdb's copy has only in-frame clones and leaves some out. The sample holds about 88,000 clones, roughly 78% seen once. Specimen: peripheral blood, collected from a patient treated with radiotherapy plus ipilimumab. The receptors here all came from a human donor with non-small cell lung cancer that progressed on radiotherapy plus ipilimumab. CDR3s leave out the opening cysteine and the closing phenylalanine or tryptophan. Clone size appears in some rows only: once, few, many, or a class for an expanded clone.

V gene	clone size	J gene	CDR3 protein
TRBV28	-	TRBJ2-3	ASSFRDYTDTQY
TRBV4-1	few	TRBJ2-2	ASSQEASWPGELF
TRBV19	few	TRBJ1-6	ASSVSGTQPLH
TRBV7-2	-	TRBJ2-1	ASRSRDYTYNEQF
TRBV5-6	-	TRBJ1-5	ASSGQGDNSNQPQH
TRBV10-3	-	TRBJ2-7	AISPGSLNYEQY
TRBV15	-	TRBJ1-6	ATSGSLNSPLH
TRBV6-4	-	TRBJ2-1	ASSPGAGYSYNEQF
TRBV5-1	-	TRBJ2-1	ASSRYGLAGGDEQF
TRBV7-6	-	TRBJ1-2	ASSPDGLTGGKSYGYT
TRBV28	-	TRBJ1-2	ASSSSTGPYGYT
TRBV7-6	-	TRBJ2-1	ASSLASSYNEQF
TRBV6-1	-	TRBJ1-1	ASSSGGQAF
TRBV5-6	-	TRBJ1-3	ASSSDLGNTIY
TRBV7-9	-	TRBJ2-5	ASSLPRLGTFQETQY
TRBV6-5	few	TRBJ2-7	ASSYRDRGAYEQY
TRBV28	-	TRBJ1-2	ASTESGTGGLGGYT
TRBV27	-	TRBJ2-7	ASSLSTDSYEQY
TRBV28	-	TRBJ2-7	ASSTPGGGRASYEQY
TRBV29-1	-	TRBJ1-3	SVAGTDSGNTIY
TRBV30	-	TRBJ1-6	AWNIAGGAGDSPLH
TRBV7-8	once	TRBJ1-1	ASSFTGPTEAF
TRBV7-3	-	TRBJ2-3	ASSLKGQSTDTQY
TRBV4-1	few	TRBJ1-4	ASSQPRGAGVGKLF
TRBV2	few	TRBJ2-5	ASSAGGGGETQY
TRBV7-9	few	TRBJ1-1	ASSPGGVYEGYTEAF
TRBV6-1	-	TRBJ1-1	ASTTGVNTEAF
TRBV7-9	once	TRBJ2-1	ASSLGRLNEQF
TRBV5-4	-	TRBJ2-5	ASSGGGGETQY
TRBV5-1	-	TRBJ1-2	ASSSGEDYGYT
TRBV6-1	few	TRBJ1-5	ASSLTESNQPQH
TRBV28	-	-	ASSSPGGLLTYEQY
TRBV10-2	-	TRBJ1-3	ATTPGDSFSGNTIY
TRBV6-1	-	TRBJ1-2	ASSEVGIVGNYGYT
TRBV29-1	-	TRBJ1-2	SAGTARGYT
TRBV9	-	TRBJ1-6	ASSVGAGTGWELDSPLH
TRBV6-5	many	TRBJ2-1	ASSYGQGYNEQF